A single sample gave rise to the 32 T cell receptor beta chains below, sequenced in a study of T cells in Graves' hyperthyroidism and ophthalmopathy. The CDR3 regions of TCR beta were amplified from RNA transcripts. The TCR CDR3 was amplified in a first-round RT-PCR using the HTBI primer set. TCRdb independently ran MiXCR on the multiplex PCR reads; one entry per CDR3 protein. In the table there are around 690,000 distinct CDR3 sequences, roughly 17% of which are singletons. The specimen was blood. Receptors were obtained from a man aged 45-65 years with Graves' hyperthyroidism.

The CDR3 region is CATSDPRGLNEQFF. The CDR3 nucleotides are TGTGCCACCAGTGATCCCCGGGGCCTGAATGAGCAGTTCTTC. This chain joins TRBV24-1 and TRBJ2-1; D possibly uses TRBD1 or TRBD2 (5 bases each). V was trimmed by 3 bases and J by 7 bases, leaving 12 bases between them. Germline CDR1 KGHDR, CDR2 SFDVKD. The CDR3 extends over 14 amino acids.

J is TRBJ1-1 and V is TRBV7-2; D is unclear. Per the germline V gene, CDR1 is SGHTA and CDR2 is FQGNSA. The CDR3 has 13 residues. V dropped 2 bases and J dropped 3 bases, with 7 bases sitting between them. Written as DNA, the CDR3 is TGTGCCAGCAGCTTACCCCAGTACACTGAAGCTTTCTTT. Translated: CASSLPQYTEAFF.

This clonotype was counted ten times or more. V gene TRBV27 combines with J gene TRBJ2-5; 9 bases map to TRBD2. Losses at the gene ends were 1 base for V and 13 bases for J; bases not matched to a gene: 16. This CDR3 contains 16 residues. Germline-derived CDR1 and CDR2 are MNHEY and SMNVEV (reference sequence). CDR3 protein: CASSLLGTASGTRLYF. CDR3 DNA: TGTGCCAGCAGTTTATTAGGGACGGCTAGCGGGACCCGTTTGTACTTC.

The table lists this clonotype with a few counts. J is TRBJ2-7 and V is TRBV3-1; D possibly uses TRBD1 or TRBD2 (5 bases each). CDR1 LGHDT and CDR2 YNNKEL come from the germline V gene (reference sequence). This CDR3 comprises 14 residues. V was shortened by 1 base and J by 6 bases, with 13 bases between the two germline ends. CDR3 bases: TGTGCCAGCAGCCAAGTAAGAGGGACCGGCGAGCAGTACTTC. Amino acids: CASSQVRGTGEQYF.

Worth noting for this clonotype: Relative to the germline gene, one junction end is altered; a read error may explain this. V usage is TRBV7-2 and J usage is TRBJ2-4; TRBD1 is a possible D gene (7 bases). CDR1 and CDR2 (germline): SGHTA, FQGNSA. The CDR3 loop spans 16 amino acids. CDR3 coding DNA: TGTGCCGGCAGCTTAAAACAGGGGAGGGCCAAAAACATTCAGTACTTC. As protein: CAGSLKQGRAKNIQYF.

This clonotype appeared many times. The V and J genes are TRBV9 and TRBJ2-3; no definite D call. Germline V gene sequence: CDR1 SGDLS, CDR2 YYNGEE. The CDR3 consists of 10 residues. V was pared by 3 bases and J by 6 bases, with 2 bases between. The CDR3 coding sequence is TGTGCCAGCAGCGGGGATACGCAGTATTTT. Protein: CASSGDTQYF. Supplemented by reference TRBV9 and TRBJ2-3, the full variable domain reads DSGVTQTPKHLITATGQRVTLRCSPRSGDLSVYWYQQSLDQGLQFLIQYYNGEERAKGNILERFSAQQFPDLHSELNLSSLELGDSALYFCASSGDTQYFGPGTRLTVL.

This rearrangement joins TRBV18 to TRBJ1-2; D is undetermined. This CDR3 has 15 amino acids. Germline assignment: CDR1 KGHSH and CDR2 LQKENI. Trimming took 1 base from V and 4 from J, leaving 13 bases between them. CDR3 region: CASSPLGDQIYGYTF. The CDR3, as DNA: TGTGCCAGCTCACCACTGGGTGATCAAATCTATGGCTACACCTTC.

In the case of this clonotype: A much bigger clone sits one base away, suggesting this may be a read error. The gene calls are TRBV6-1 and TRBJ2-1; TRBD2 matches at 8 bases. The CDR3 runs 14 residues. The germline CDR1 and CDR2 sequences are MNHNS and SASEGT. The CDR3 DNA is TGTACCAGCACTCGGCTAGCGGGCTACAATGAGCAGTTCTTC. Its translation is CTSTRLAGYNEQFF.

The V gene is TRBV3-1, the J gene TRBJ2-1; 11 bases agree with TRBD2. The V gene's germline CDR1 is LGHDT and CDR2 YNNKEL (reference sequence). The CDR3 runs 16 residues. J gave up 4 bases and V 1 base, and 3 bases lay outside the gene matches. Written as DNA, the CDR3 is TGTGCCAGCAGCCAAGCTAGCGGGAGGACATACAATGAGCAGTTCTTC. This sequence encodes CASSQASGRTYNEQFF.

This rearrangement joins TRBV11-2 to TRBJ1-4, with TRBD1 matching 9 bases. The CDR3 has 16 amino acids. Per the germline V gene, CDR1 is SGHAT and CDR2 is FQNNGV. V was clipped by 3 bases and J by 5 bases; unmatched bases: 7. As DNA, the CDR3 is TGTGCCAGCAGCTTGGACCTCGGGACAGGGAATGAAAAACTGTTTTTT. This sequence encodes CASSLDLGTGNEKLFF.

The sample holds many counts of this clonotype. The chain carries TRBV11-2 and TRBJ2-1; the match to TRBD2 covers 12 bases. V gave up 1 base and J gave up 3 bases; unmatched junction bases: 1. Germline V gene data show CDR1 as SGHAT and CDR2 as FQNNGV. The CDR3 is 16 residues long. The CDR3 nucleotides are TGTGCCAGCAGCTTAGGACTAGCGGGAGTCTACAATGAGCAGTTCTTC. This encodes CASSLGLAGVYNEQFF.

This clonotype was detected ten times or more. V usage is TRBV12-3 or TRBV12-4 and J usage is TRBJ2-5, with D possibly TRBD2 on 5 matching bases. CDR3 length: 15 amino acids. The V end lost 2 bases, the J end lost 5 bases, and 15 bases lay between the germline ends. CDR3 in DNA: TGTGCCAGCAGTTTAAGGACTCCCGGAAGGGAGACCCAGTACTTC. This gives the protein CASSLRTPGRETQYF.

This clonotype has at least ten counts. The chain is built from TRBV10-1 and TRBJ2-5; D might be TRBD1 (6 bases). The V end lost 1 base, the J end lost 2 bases, and 14 bases lay between the germline ends. Germline V CDR1 and CDR2: WNHNN, SYGVQD (reference sequence). The CDR3 loop spans 16 amino acids. CDR3 protein: CASSELGNREQETQYF. For the CDR3, the DNA is TGCGCCAGCAGTGAGTTAGGGAACAGGGAGCAAGAGACCCAGTACTTC.

About this clonotype itself: A junction end diverges from the germline sequence, so it may reflect a read error. The chain has TRBV2 and TRBJ2-1; D is uncertain. The CDR3 runs 15 residues. CDR1 is SNHLY, CDR2 FYNNEI, per germline. This chain's CDR3 is CATSDPSTAGNEQFF. The DNA of the CDR3 is TGTGCCACCAGTGACCCTTCGACGGCCGGGAATGAGCAGTTCTTC.

This clonotype was seen at least ten times. The chain recombines TRBV30 with TRBJ2-2; the D is unclear. V was pared by 2 bases and J by 4 bases, with 8 bases between. There are 13 residues in the CDR3. Germline V gene data show CDR1 as GTSNPN and CDR2 as SVGIG (reference sequence). The CDR3 DNA reads as TGTGCCTGGAGTTTTCGTGGCACCGGGGAGCTGTTTTTT. Protein sequence: CAWSFRGTGELFF. Drawing the rest from reference TRBV30 and TRBJ2-2, the complete variable domain is SQTIHQWPATLVQPVGSPLSLECTVEGTSNPNLYWYRQAAGRGLQLLFYSVGIGQISSEVPQNLSASRPQDRQFILSSKKLLLSDSGFYLCAWSFRGTGELFFGEGSRLTVL.

The chain employs TRBV18 and TRBJ1-2, with unresolved D. Per germline, CDR1 KGHSH and CDR2 LQKENI. The CDR3 covers 14 residues. Trimming pared 4 bases from V and 0 bases from J, leaving 9 bases between. CDR3 in amino acids: CASSLLQTNYGYTF. CDR3 coding DNA: TGTGCCAGCTCACTATTACAGACTAACTATGGCTACACCTTC.

This rearrangement joins TRBV7-9 to TRBJ2-1; 7 bases map to TRBD2. Unmatched junction bases numbered 13, after V lost 4 bases and J lost 1 base. Germline lookup yields CDR1 SEHNR and CDR2 FQNEAQ (reference sequence). This CDR3 has 18 residues. The CDR3 bases are TGTGCCAGCAGCTACGTGTTGGTCGCTAGCGGTTCCTACAATGAGCAGTTCTTC. Translated: CASSYVLVASGSYNEQFF.

This chain links TRBV30 with TRBJ2-5; perhaps TRBD1 as D (6 bases). Trimming pared 5 bases from V and 2 bases from J, leaving 18 bases between. The CDR3 is 15 residues long. The germline gives CDR1 GTSNPN, CDR2 SVGIG (reference sequence). CDR3 loop: CAWAATRTAQETQYF. The CDR3 nucleotides are TGTGCCTGGGCCGCTACTCGGACAGCGCAAGAGACCCAGTACTTC.

This clonotype was detected many times. The chain has TRBV7-3 and TRBJ1-1, with 8 bases lining up with TRBD1. V lost 6 bases and J lost 1; bases outside the gene matches: 4. The germline CDR1 and CDR2 sequences are SGHTA and FQGTGA. The CDR3 totals 14 residues. In nucleotides, the CDR3 is TGTGCCAGCAGGGCCGGGACAGGGAACACTGAAGCTTTCTTT. Its translation is CASRAGTGNTEAFF.

This clonotype was counted a few times. The V gene is TRBV7-2, the J gene TRBJ2-1, with a possible D match to TRBD2 (6 bases). Germline assignment: CDR1 SGHTA and CDR2 FQGNSA. The V gene lost 6 bases and the J gene lost 5 bases, with 17 bases spanning the gap. The CDR3 spans 15 residues. CDR3 protein: CASRSPTAGNNEQFF. In DNA form, the CDR3 reads TGTGCCAGCAGATCACCTACGGCGGGAAACAATGAGCAGTTCTTC.

This clonotype was counted many times. This chain links TRBV28 with TRBJ2-5; the match to TRBD1 covers 10 bases. The germline V gene encodes CDR1 MDHEN and CDR2 SYDVKM. This CDR3 is built from 17 residues. V shed 5 bases, J shed 0 bases, and the junction held 9 bases outside the gene matches. CDR3 in DNA: TGTGCCAGCAGTCCTCCTCCCGGGACAGGGGACCAAGAGACCCAGTACTTC. Translation: CASSPPPGTGDQETQYF.

This clonotype was counted a few times. The V gene is TRBV3-1, the J gene TRBJ1-2; 7 bases align to TRBD1. Losses at the gene ends were 3 bases for V and 4 bases for J; bases not matched to a gene: 8. The length of the CDR3 is 15 residues. The V gene's germline CDR1 is LGHDT and CDR2 YNNKEL (reference sequence). Written as DNA, the CDR3 is TGTGCCAGCAGCCATGCCGGGACAGTTAGCTATGGCTACACCTTC. Translated: CASSHAGTVSYGYTF.

This clonotype was detected many times. In DNA form, the CDR3 reads TGTGCCAGCAGCTTAGGGTGGGGCCAAGAGACCCAGTACTTC. Its translation: CASSLGWGQETQYF. The chain recombines TRBV7-6 with TRBJ2-5; D call uncertain. The CDR3 is 14 residues long. Trimming pared 1 base from V and 1 base from J, leaving 7 bases between. Germline-derived CDR1 and CDR2 are SGHVS and FNYEAQ.

Comment on this clonotype: A much larger clone sits a single nucleotide away, making a read error possible. V gene TRBV28 combines with J gene TRBJ2-7; D is unresolved. CDR3 length: 11 amino acids. The germline CDR1 and CDR2 sequences are MDHEN and SYDVKM. The CDR3 protein is CGSRRNYEQYF. In nucleotides, the CDR3 is TGTGGCAGCAGGCGAAACTACGAGCAGTACTTC.

V usage is TRBV5-4 and J usage is TRBJ1-4, with TRBD1 identical over 10 bases. After removal of 4 bases from V and 8 bases from J, the junction contained 11 bases not matched to a gene. This CDR3 region has 16 residues. Germline lookup yields CDR1 SGHNT and CDR2 YYREEE (reference sequence). CDR3 region: CASSAGTGVFQEKLFF. The CDR3 DNA reads TGTGCCAGCAGCGCCGGGACAGGGGTTTTCCAGGAAAAACTGTTTTTT.

The sample holds many counts of this clonotype. The rearrangement joins TRBV2 to TRBJ1-1; D gene ambiguous. Trimming took off 6 bases at V and 1 base at J, with 6 bases between the two ends. This CDR3 contains 12 residues. Germline loops: CDR1 SNHLY, CDR2 FYNNEI. CDR3 region: CASRSRNTEAFF. The CDR3 bases are TGTGCCAGCAGGTCACGGAACACTGAAGCTTTCTTT.

The chain links TRBV29-1 to TRBJ2-2, with 9 bases aligning to TRBD2. The CDR3 consists of 13 residues. V lost 8 bases and J lost 4; bases outside the gene matches: 5. Germline CDR1 reads SQVTM; CDR2 reads ANQGSEA. CDR3 sequence: CSSRLAATGELFF. CDR3 bases: TGCAGCTCTCGACTAGCGGCCACCGGGGAGCTGTTTTTT.

This clonotype was counted between two and nine times. This chain joins TRBV9 and TRBJ2-5; maybe TRBD2 (7 bases). CDR1 and CDR2 (germline): SGDLS, YYNGEE. Trimming removed 2 bases from V and 2 bases from J, with 16 bases in between. This CDR3 region has 16 residues. Here the CDR3 DNA reads TGTGCCAGCAGCGTGGGGGGGGCTAGCGGACAAGAGACCCAGTACTTC. Amino acids: CASSVGGASGQETQYF.

This clonotype was seen only a few times. This sequence joins TRBV3-1 and TRBJ2-7, with 9 bases that match TRBD1. Losses at the gene ends were 5 bases for V and 2 bases for J; bases not matched to a gene: 10. From germline, CDR1 is LGHDT and CDR2 YNNKEL (reference sequence). This CDR3 is 16 amino acids long. CDR3 DNA sequence: TGTGCCAGCAGCTCACTTGGACAGGGGAATCCCTACGAGCAGTACTTC. Amino acids: CASSSLGQGNPYEQYF.

This clonotype was counted once. Given the absence of the conserved phenylalanine or tryptophan at the CDR3 end, a read error is likely. V gene TRBV30 combines with J gene TRBJ2-5; tentatively, D is TRBD2 (6 bases). V lost 2 bases and J 4 bases, leaving 11 bases between the germline ends. The CDR3 has 13 residues. Germline V lookup: CDR1 GTSNPN, CDR2 SVGIG (reference sequence). CDR3 nucleotides: TGTGCCTGGAGTCGCCTAGCGAGAGAGACCCAGTACTCC. Protein sequence: CAWSRLARETQYS.

The sample holds many counts of this clonotype. The rearrangement uses TRBV2 and TRBJ2-2, with 11 bases identical to TRBD2. Trimming took 6 bases from V and 4 from J; bases not matched to a gene: 7. Germline-derived CDR1 and CDR2 are SNHLY and FYNNEI. This CDR3 has 16 residues. The CDR3 sequence is CASRTGTSGVTGELFF. The CDR3 DNA reads as TGTGCCAGCAGGACCGGGACTAGCGGAGTCACCGGGGAGCTGTTTTTT.

The table lists this clonotype with a few counts. V and J are TRBV18 and TRBJ2-7; TRBD1 matches 7 bases. The CDR3 runs to 16 residues. Germline V gene sequence: CDR1 KGHSH, CDR2 LQKENI. V was clipped by 2 bases and J by 2 bases; unmatched bases: 9. CDR3 DNA sequence: TGTGCCAGCTCACCAGAGCTATCGGGACAGACCTACGAGCAGTACTTC. Translation gives CASSPELSGQTYEQYF.